The 27 T cell receptor beta chains below come from one sample, sequenced in a study of post-analysis software for immune sequencing data. Regarding the study as a whole: Roughly five TRBV segments were significantly more frequent in patients than in controls. TRBV5-6, TRBV5-1 and TRBV20-1 were among these segments.

Their recognized antigens are unknown. TCR beta cDNA libraries included unique molecular identifiers. Each CDR3 protein gets one entry after TCRdb re-called the PCR reads with MiXCR. The repertoire holds some 700,000 distinct CDR3 sequences, about 60% seen once, with 10% to 12% in the top ten. Sequenced sample: blood. The receptor source for this set is a girl under 10 years old with multiple sclerosis.

This clonotype has just a few counts. The chain combines TRBV30 with TRBJ2-7; no definite D call. Trimming pared 3 bases from V and 2 bases from J, leaving 8 bases between. Germline V gene sequence: CDR1 GTSNPN, CDR2 SVGIG (reference sequence). CDR3 size: 12 residues. The CDR3 spells CAWRSSTYEQYF. CDR3 bases: TGTGCCTGGAGAAGTAGCACCTACGAGCAGTACTTC.

This clonotype was counted between two and nine times. At one end the junction does not follow the germline gene, possibly because of a read error. The V and J genes are TRBV15 and TRBJ1-1, with 8 bases fitting TRBD1. The CDR3 loop spans 14 amino acids. Germline values: CDR1 LNHNV, CDR2 YYDKDF (reference sequence). The CDR3 is CATSARQGTTGAFF. CDR3 DNA sequence: TGTGCCACCAGCGCAAGACAGGGGACCACTGGAGCTTTCTTT.

This clonotype was detected a few times. This chain uses TRBV6-1 with TRBJ1-5; D remains unclear. This CDR3 comprises 12 residues. Between the trimmed V and J ends, which lost 6 bases and 7 bases, there was a span of 10 bases. Germline values: CDR1 MNHNS, CDR2 SASEGT. CDR3 nucleotide sequence: TGTGCCAGCAGCCCCTGCGGACAGCCCCAGCATTTT. It is translated as CASSPCGQPQHF.

This chain connects TRBV10-3 to TRBJ2-7, with 9 positions matching TRBD1. The J call is uncertain, as TRBJ2-5 better fits the DNA end. This CDR3 region has 15 residues. From germline, CDR1 is ENHRY and CDR2 SYGVKD. The CDR3 sequence is CAISDRGQGQETQYF. The CDR3 DNA sequence: TGTGCCATCAGTGACCGAGGACAGGGGCAGGAGACCCAGTACTTC.

This clonotype came up a few times. The V and J genes are TRBV18 and TRBJ1-6; 7 bases map to TRBD1. The length of the CDR3 is 14 residues. Germline CDR1 is KGHSH and CDR2 is LQKENI. V was clipped by 8 bases and J by 6 bases; unmatched bases: 7. The CDR3 loop reads CASTLRDSNSPLHF. CDR3 bases: TGTGCCAGCACACTCCGGGACAGTAATTCACCCCTCCACTTT.

This sequence joins TRBV7-9 and TRBJ2-5; D tentatively fits TRBD1 or TRBD2 (5 bases each). Germline values: CDR1 SEHNR, CDR2 FQNEAQ (reference sequence). Trimming pared 8 bases from V and 2 bases from J, leaving 9 bases between. This CDR3 region has 12 residues. This CDR3 is CASGTGQETQYF. CDR3 DNA sequence: TGTGCCAGCGGGACGGGGCAAGAGACCCAGTACTTC.

The chain combines TRBV7-6 with TRBJ1-5; no definite D call. CDR1 is SGHVS, CDR2 FNYEAQ, per germline. Trimming stripped 5 bases from V and 3 bases from J, with 8 bases between. The CDR3 extends over 13 amino acids. CDR3 DNA: TGTGCCAGCAGCCAGAACACCAATCAGCCCCAGCATTTT. Protein product: CASSQNTNQPQHF.

V and J are TRBV5-1 and TRBJ2-4, with TRBD1 as a possible D gene (6 bases). The last part of the DNA fits TRBJ2-7 better; the J call may be wrong. Per the germline V gene, CDR1 is SGHRS and CDR2 is YFSETQ. The CDR3 contains 13 residues. The CDR3 here is CASSRTAPYEQYF. In nucleotides, the CDR3 is TGCGCCAGCAGCCGGACAGCCCCCTACGAGCAGTACTTC.

The V call is TRBV5-1, the J call TRBJ2-7, with 12 bases identical to TRBD1. Germline trimming cut 2 bases from V and 6 bases from J; bases unmatched to any gene: 6. Germline loops: CDR1 SGHRS, CDR2 YFSETQ. The CDR3 is made up of 15 amino acids. The CDR3 sequence: CASSFWDRGRGEQYF. CDR3 nucleotide sequence: TGCGCCAGCAGCTTTTGGGACAGGGGGCGAGGCGAGCAGTACTTC.

The V call is TRBV7-2, the J call TRBJ2-1; 10 nucleotides agree with TRBD2. Germline lookup yields CDR1 SGHTA and CDR2 FQGNSA. This CDR3 spans 15 amino acids. J lost 4 bases, V lost 6 bases, and 6 bases had no gene match. The CDR3 spells CASSSTSGEYNEQFF. As DNA, the CDR3 is TGTGCCAGCAGTAGCACTAGCGGGGAGTACAATGAGCAGTTCTTC. The full variable domain, in which reference TRBV7-2 and TRBJ2-1 provide the parts outside the CDR3, is GAGVSQSPSNKVTEKGKDVELRCDPISGHTALYWYRQSLGQGLEFLIYFQGNSAPDKSGLPSDRFSAERTGGSVSTLTIQRTQQEDSAVYLCASSSTSGEYNEQFFGPGTRLTVL.

V gene TRBV7-2 combines with J gene TRBJ2-1; TRBD2 agrees at 10 bases. Germline CDR1 SGHTA, CDR2 FQGNSA. Germline trimming cut 5 bases from V and 7 bases from J; bases unmatched to any gene: 11. The CDR3 is 16 residues long. The CDR3 DNA is TGTGCCAGCAGCCAAGGGGACAGCGGGGGGGCGAATGAGCAGTTCTTC. Amino acid sequence: CASSQGDSGGANEQFF.

As regards this clonotype: Germline and junction disagree at one end, which may indicate a read error. The rearrangement links TRBV4-3 to TRBJ2-1; 8 positions match TRBD1. This CDR3 comprises 18 residues. Germline CDR1 is LGHNA and CDR2 is YSLEER. The CDR3 bases are TGCGCCAGCAGCCAAGATATTGCAGGGGGCTGGGATGAAAATGGGCAGTTCTTC. Encoded protein: CASSQDIAGGWDENGQFF.

This clonotype has at least ten counts. The genes are TRBV7-2 and TRBJ2-1; 14 nucleotides line up with TRBD2. This CDR3 comprises 15 residues. After removal of 3 bases from V and 8 bases from J, the junction contained 3 bases not matched to a gene. Per germline, CDR1 SGHTA and CDR2 FQGNSA. CDR3 coding DNA: TGTGCCAGCAGCTTCAGACTAGCGGGGGGGGATGAGCAGTTCTTC. This sequence encodes CASSFRLAGGDEQFF.

V and J are TRBV6-6 and TRBJ2-1; D is ambiguous. V lost 6 bases to trimming and J lost 4 bases, with 16 bases between them. The CDR3 totals 15 residues. Looked up from germline, CDR1 is MNHNY and CDR2 is SVGAGI (reference sequence). The CDR3 protein is CASSPPGSLYNEQFF. CDR3 DNA: TGTGCCAGCAGCCCTCCGGGTTCTCTTTACAATGAGCAGTTCTTC.

The chain has TRBV20-1 and TRBJ1-5, with D unresolved. This CDR3 comprises 14 residues. The germline V gene encodes CDR1 DFQATT and CDR2 SNEGSKA (reference sequence). Trimming shortened V by 4 bases and J by 3 bases, and 13 bases separated the two germline ends. This chain's CDR3 is CSAINWQNNQPQHF. The CDR3 region has the DNA TGCAGTGCTATTAATTGGCAGAACAATCAGCCCCAGCATTTT.

The V gene is TRBV12-3 or TRBV12-4, the J gene TRBJ1-4; D gene unclear. CDR3 size: 13 residues. Trimming cost V 4 bases and J 4 bases, with 7 bases left between them. The CDR3 bases are TGTGCCAGCAGTTCCCCTGGTAATGAAAAACTGTTTTTT. This translates into CASSSPGNEKLFF.

The rearrangement joins TRBV7-2 to TRBJ2-3; D is ambiguous. V was clipped by 4 bases and J by 9 bases, with 14 bases between them. This CDR3 contains 13 residues. Germline V CDR1 and CDR2: SGHTA, FQGNSA. The CDR3 DNA follows: TGTGCCAGCAGCTCAACTTTAGGTGGGACGCAGTATTTT. This codes for CASSSTLGGTQYF.

V and J are TRBV7-7 and TRBJ2-1; D may correspond to TRBD1 or TRBD2 (5 bases each). V dropped 7 bases and J dropped 0 bases, with 13 bases sitting between them. The CDR3 runs to 15 residues. Germline CDR1 and CDR2: SSHAT and FNYEAQ (reference sequence). The CDR3 sequence: CASTEVGVSYNEQFF. CDR3 bases: TGTGCCAGCACCGAGGTGGGGGTCTCCTACAATGAGCAGTTCTTC.

V and J are TRBV20-1 and TRBJ2-5, with 10 bases matching TRBD2. Per the germline V gene, CDR1 is DFQATT and CDR2 is SNEGSKA (reference sequence). The CDR3 is 13 amino acids. V was clipped by 4 bases and J by 4 bases; unmatched bases: 3. CDR3 sequence: CSATLAGVETQYF. The CDR3 nucleotides are TGCAGTGCTACTCTAGCGGGAGTAGAGACCCAGTACTTC.

The chain is built from TRBV7-8 and TRBJ2-4, with 7 bases matching TRBD2. In germline, CDR1 is SGHVS, CDR2 FQNEAQ. The CDR3 has 14 residues. The V and J ends lost 1 base and 7 bases, in that order; junction bases with no gene match: 4. The CDR3: CASSLDAGANIQYF. For the CDR3, the DNA is TGTGCCAGCAGCTTAGATGCGGGAGCTAACATTCAGTACTTC.

V and J are TRBV2 and TRBJ2-5, with D tentatively TRBD2 (5 bases). The CDR3 runs to 12 residues. The V gene's germline CDR1 is SNHLY and CDR2 FYNNEI. V lost 6 bases, J lost 1 base, and 6 bases lay in between. The CDR3 DNA follows: TGTGCCAGCAGGGACTCCCAAGAGACCCAGTACTTC. This sequence encodes CASRDSQETQYF.

This chain uses TRBV29-1 with TRBJ2-2, with 7 bases fitting TRBD2. The V gene's germline CDR1 is SQVTM and CDR2 ANQGSEA. The CDR3 has 15 amino acids. J was trimmed by 1 base and V by 2 bases; bases with no gene match: 4. The CDR3 DNA reads TGCAGCGTTGAATCGCGGGAGTGGAACACCGGGGAGCTGTTTTTT. Protein: CSVESREWNTGELFF.

This clonotype was seen a few times. The rearrangement uses TRBV30 and TRBJ2-1; D is perhaps TRBD2 (6 bases). Germline V gene data show CDR1 as GTSNPN and CDR2 as SVGIG (reference sequence). V lost 1 base and J 6 bases, leaving 10 bases between the germline ends. This CDR3 spans 13 amino acids. The CDR3 DNA reads as TGTGCCTGGAGTGCTACTAGCTTCAATGAGCAGTTCTTC. Translation gives CAWSATSFNEQFF.

The CDR3 protein is CASSPLKGQPQHF. The CDR3, as DNA: TGTGCCAGCAGTCCCCTAAAAGGTCAGCCCCAGCATTTT. V is TRBV6-5 and J is TRBJ1-5; D not resolved. The V gene's germline CDR1 is MNHEY and CDR2 SVGAGI. Between the trimmed V and J ends, which lost 5 bases and 6 bases, there was a span of 11 bases. The CDR3 totals 13 residues.

This clonotype was seen just once. The V and J genes are TRBV27 and TRBJ1-5; D is possibly TRBD1 (5 bases). There are 14 residues in the CDR3. The V gene's germline CDR1 is MNHEY and CDR2 SMNVEV (reference sequence). Trimming removed 1 base at V and 5 bases at J, with 9 bases between. The DNA of the CDR3 is TGTGCCAGCAGTTTATATGGGGGATATCAGCCCCAGCATTTT. Translation: CASSLYGGYQPQHF.

This clonotype was seen only a few times. This CDR3 reads CASSYSGGGETQYF. CDR3 nucleotide sequence: TGTGCCAGCAGTTACTCGGGGGGCGGGGAGACCCAGTACTTC. The chain is built from TRBV6-5 and TRBJ2-5, with D tentatively TRBD1 or TRBD2 (6 bases each). The germline V gene encodes CDR1 MNHEY and CDR2 SVGAGI. The CDR3 length is 14 residues. Deletions cut 0 bases from V and 5 bases from J, with 10 bases between.

This chain links TRBV6-5 with TRBJ2-7; D possibly corresponds to TRBD2 (6 bases). The CDR3 totals 13 residues. V shed 6 bases and J shed 2 bases, with 11 bases lying between them. The germline V gene encodes CDR1 MNHEY and CDR2 SVGAGI. The CDR3 here is CASRLAVAYEQYF. In nucleotides, the CDR3 is TGTGCCAGCAGACTAGCAGTTGCCTACGAGCAGTACTTC.